The 24 T cell receptor beta chains given below trace back to one sample, sequenced in a study of beta chain features in type 1 diabetes. Expressed TCRB transcripts were sequenced because the isolated RNA had all been reverse transcribed beforehand. Libraries were prepared by immunoSEQ multiplex PCR; TCRdb keeps only in-frame clonotypes and omits some of them. This sample yields hundreds of thousands of clones, of which 10% to 15% are seen a single time; more than 0.015% belongs to the top ten. The sample comprised naive CD4+ T cells from blood. The receptor source for this set is a man younger than 35 in good health.

This clone was observed a single time. V and J are TRBV29-1 and TRBJ2-4, with 10 bases aligning to TRBD2. Germline CDR1 SQVTM, CDR2 ANQGSEA. The V gene end was trimmed by 4 bases and the J gene end by 8 bases; junction bases not matched to a gene: 17. The CDR3 sequence is 17 residues long. The CDR3 spells CSVGGTSEYGGSDIQYF. The CDR3 bases are TGCAGCGTTGGGGGGACTAGCGAATATGGTGGTTCAGACATTCAGTACTTC.

The rearrangement uses TRBV4-2 and TRBJ2-4; 11 bases are a match to TRBD1. The germline V gene has CDR1 LGHNA and CDR2 YNFKEQ. The CDR3 sequence is 16 residues long. The V segment lost 2 bases and the J segment 8 bases; nucleotides outside the gene matches: 8. CDR3 bases: TGTGCCAGCAGCCAATTAGGACAGGGGGCCGGTGACATTCAGTACTTC. Protein product: CASSQLGQGAGDIQYF.

Concerning this clone: Additional DNA sequences in this sample encode the identical CDR3. This chain links TRBV6-5 with TRBJ1-1, with D possibly matching TRBD1 (6 bases). Per the germline V gene, CDR1 is MNHEY and CDR2 is SVGAGI. The CDR3 extends over 13 amino acids. V was cut by 6 bases and J by 1 base, with 9 bases left in between. CDR3 nucleotide sequence: TGTGCCAGCAGCCAGGGGCGGAACACTGAAGCTTTCTTT. Translation gives CASSQGRNTEAFF.

This chain uses TRBV6-6 with TRBJ2-5; D is ambiguous. CDR3 length: 13 amino acids. Germline CDR1 reads MNHNY; CDR2 reads SVGAGI (reference sequence). Trimming shortened V by 6 bases and J by 2 bases, and 10 bases separated the two germline ends. The CDR3 is CASSQTRQETQYF. CDR3 DNA: TGTGCCAGCAGCCAGACAAGGCAAGAGACCCAGTACTTC.

The chain links TRBV5-4 to TRBJ2-5; D is possibly TRBD2 (5 bases). Trimming pared 1 base from V and 5 bases from J, leaving 15 bases between. This CDR3 is 15 amino acids long. CDR1 and CDR2 (germline): SGHNT, YYREEE (reference sequence). The DNA for the CDR3 is TGTGCCAGCAGCTTGAGTTCTAGCCTGTGGGAGACCCAGTACTTC. It is translated as CASSLSSSLWETQYF.

The chain links TRBV4-2 to TRBJ2-3; D is ambiguous. The CDR3 has 16 residues. Germline V lookup: CDR1 LGHNA, CDR2 YNFKEQ. V was pared by 1 base and J by 1 base, with 12 bases between. CDR3 residues: CASSQGGRSGTDTQYF. CDR3 DNA: TGTGCCAGCAGCCAAGGTGGGCGATCGGGCACAGATACGCAGTATTTT.

This clone was counted a few times. This chain joins TRBV7-8 and TRBJ1-5, with 9 nucleotides matching TRBD1. The CDR3 runs 15 residues. The junction had 4 bases not matched to a gene; V was cut back by 3 bases and J by 4 bases. Per the germline V gene, CDR1 is SGHVS and CDR2 is FQNEAQ. The chain's CDR3 is CASSFGTGKNQPQHF. CDR3 coding DNA: TGTGCCAGCAGCTTTGGGACAGGGAAAAATCAGCCCCAGCATTTT.

The chain combines TRBV20-1 with TRBJ1-1; D gene ambiguous. The CDR3 covers 10 residues. Germline CDR1 and CDR2: DFQATT and SNEGSKA (reference sequence). CDR3 sequence: CRAGLEEAFF. Here the CDR3 DNA reads TGCAGGGCCGGTCTGGAGGAAGCTTTCTTT.

A few counts support this clone. The V gene is TRBV15, the J gene TRBJ2-3, with D tentatively TRBD2 (5 bases). Germline V gives CDR1 LNHNV, CDR2 YYDKDF (reference sequence). V was clipped by 0 bases and J by 1 base, with 11 bases between them. The CDR3 runs to 16 residues. CDR3 protein: CATSRERILGTDTQYF. CDR3 sequence (DNA): TGTGCCACCAGCAGAGAGCGGATACTAGGCACAGATACGCAGTATTTT.

The rearrangement links TRBV5-1 to TRBJ2-2; 9 positions match TRBD2. CDR1 and CDR2 (germline): SGHRS, YFSETQ. This CDR3 comprises 16 residues. V lost 4 bases to trimming and J lost 4 bases; unmatched junction nucleotides: 8. The CDR3 loop is CASSPFVAGATGELFF. The CDR3 region has the DNA TGCGCCAGCAGCCCTTTTGTAGCGGGGGCCACCGGGGAGCTGTTTTTT.

This clone was picked up a small number of times. The chain employs TRBV30 and TRBJ2-7; TRBD1 aligns across 8 bases. The CDR3 totals 14 residues. Germline V gives CDR1 GTSNPN, CDR2 SVGIG (reference sequence). Germline trimming cut 1 base from V and 3 bases from J; bases unmatched to any gene: 5. Written as DNA, the CDR3 is TGTGCCTGGAGTGAGGCAGGGGGCATCTACGAGCAGTACTTC. It is translated as CAWSEAGGIYEQYF.

This clone was detected a few times. The chain recombines TRBV7-9 with TRBJ1-1; no reliable D call. The CDR3 contains 13 residues. Per the germline V gene, CDR1 is SEHNR and CDR2 is FQNEAQ (reference sequence). The V end was cut by 3 bases, the J end by 1 base, with 6 bases between. CDR3 protein: CASSFVRNTEAFF. For the CDR3, the DNA is TGTGCCAGCAGCTTTGTGAGGAACACTGAAGCTTTCTTT.

In this sample, this clone turned up a few times. This chain links TRBV7-6 with TRBJ2-7, with 7 bases aligning to TRBD1. The length of the CDR3 is 13 residues. The germline gives CDR1 SGHVS, CDR2 FNYEAQ. Unmatched junction bases numbered 2, after V lost 5 bases and J lost 1 base. The CDR3 DNA is TGTGCCAGCAGCCGACAGGGTTCCTACGAGCAGTACTTC. Translation: CASSRQGSYEQYF. Full variable domain (remainder filled in from reference TRBV7-6 and TRBJ2-7): GAGVSQSPRYKVTKRGQDVALRCDPISGHVSLYWYRQALGQGPEFLTYFNYEAQQDKSGLPNDRFSAERPEGSISTLTIQRTEQRDSAMYRCASSRQGSYEQYFGPGTRLTVT.

This clone has just a few counts. V usage is TRBV18 and J usage is TRBJ1-5; D gene uncertain. Trimming removed 5 bases from V and 4 bases from J, with 15 bases in between. Looked up from germline, CDR1 is KGHSH and CDR2 is LQKENI. The CDR3 spans 15 residues. The CDR3 DNA is TGTGCCAGCTCAGACTACAAGAGGTCGAATCAGCCCCAGCATTTT. It is translated as CASSDYKRSNQPQHF.

The J gene is TRBJ2-3, the V gene TRBV11-1, with a weak D call TRBD1 (6 bases). The CDR3 consists of 15 residues. Germline V gene data show CDR1 as SGHAT and CDR2 as FQDESV (reference sequence). V gave up 4 bases and J gave up 4 bases, with 15 bases separating them. CDR3 region: CASSSLNRVSDTQYF. In DNA form, the CDR3 reads TGTGCCAGCAGCTCCCTGAACAGGGTATCAGATACGCAGTATTTT.

Here the CDR3 reads CASSFGTGGQPQHF. CDR3 DNA sequence: TGCGCCAGCAGCTTTGGGACAGGGGGTCAGCCCCAGCATTTT. The chain employs TRBV5-1 and TRBJ1-5; 11 positions match TRBD1. The ends lost 2 bases at V and 6 bases at J; junction bases unmatched: 1. CDR3 length equals 14 residues. Germline CDR1 is SGHRS and CDR2 is YFSETQ.

This chain uses TRBV30 with TRBJ1-5; D is undetermined. The V gene's germline CDR1 is GTSNPN and CDR2 SVGIG (reference sequence). This CDR3 is 15 amino acids long. The germline V and J ends were trimmed by 0 bases and 5 bases, with 14 bases remaining between them. The CDR3 reads CAWSVLLGSDQPQHF. The CDR3 DNA is TGTGCCTGGAGTGTACTACTAGGCTCCGATCAGCCCCAGCATTTT. The entire variable domain, with the rest obtained from reference TRBV30 and TRBJ1-5, is as follows: SQTIHQWPATLVQPVGSPLSLECTVEGTSNPNLYWYRQAAGRGLQLLFYSVGIGQISSEVPQNLSASRPQDRQFILSSKKLLLSDSGFYLCAWSVLLGSDQPQHFGDGTRLSIL.

This clone turned up a few times. The chain carries TRBV28 and TRBJ2-7; TRBD2 agrees at 15 bases. The junction had 8 bases not matched to a gene; V was cut back by 5 bases and J by 0 bases. CDR3 length: 18 residues. From germline, CDR1 is MDHEN and CDR2 SYDVKM. The CDR3 nucleotides read TGTGCCAGCAGTCATACCGGACTAGCGGGAGGGAGCTCCTACGAGCAGTACTTC. This translates into CASSHTGLAGGSSYEQYF.

This clone was observed a few times. This chain connects TRBV30 to TRBJ1-1; 7 bases line up with TRBD1. Germline values: CDR1 GTSNPN, CDR2 SVGIG (reference sequence). The CDR3 length is 13 residues. V lost 3 bases to trimming and J lost 4 bases; unmatched junction nucleotides: 5. The CDR3, as DNA: TGTGCCTGGAGCGGACAGGATCGCACTGAAGCTTTCTTT. Protein product: CAWSGQDRTEAFF.

J is TRBJ1-5 and V is TRBV28, with TRBD1 matching over 9 bases. J lost 5 bases, V lost 8 bases, and 4 bases had no gene match. The germline CDR1 and CDR2 sequences are MDHEN and SYDVKM. The CDR3 extends over 13 amino acids. CDR3: CASGQGRDQPQHF. In DNA, the CDR3 is TGTGCCAGCGGACAGGGGAGGGATCAGCCCCAGCATTTT.

The V gene is TRBV7-9, the J gene TRBJ1-4; 11 nucleotides agree with TRBD1. The CDR3 length is 16 residues. The J segment lost 8 bases and the V segment lost 5 bases, leaving 10 bases of the junction unmatched. The germline V gene encodes CDR1 SEHNR and CDR2 FQNEAQ (reference sequence). CDR3: CASSTRGQGAWEKLFF. CDR3 coding DNA: TGTGCCAGCAGCACCCGCGGACAGGGGGCATGGGAAAAACTGTTTTTT.

V is TRBV28 and J is TRBJ1-2, with 9 bases aligning to TRBD1. Germline V gene sequence: CDR1 MDHEN, CDR2 SYDVKM. V trimming: 4 bases; J trimming: 0 bases; junction bases outside the gene matches: 9. This CDR3 is 17 amino acids long. The CDR3 DNA follows: TGTGCCAGCAGTTCGCCGGGACAGGGTCCAGCTAACTATGGCTACACCTTC. Encoded protein: CASSSPGQGPANYGYTF.

The chain joins TRBV30 to TRBJ2-7; D not certain. Germline loops: CDR1 GTSNPN, CDR2 SVGIG (reference sequence). Trimming removed 2 bases at V and 3 bases at J, with 14 bases between. The CDR3 loop spans 14 amino acids. CDR3 in DNA: TGTGCCTGGAGTAGCTATGAGAGGCTCTACGAGCAGTACTTC. Its protein product is CAWSSYERLYEQYF.

This clone was picked up a small number of times. The chain couples TRBV28 to TRBJ2-7, with TRBD1 matching over 7 bases. Germline trimming cut 5 bases from V and 3 bases from J; bases unmatched to any gene: 7. This CDR3 spans 14 amino acids. Germline CDR1 is MDHEN and CDR2 is SYDVKM. The CDR3 is CASSPWTGNYEQYF. In DNA form, the CDR3 reads TGTGCCAGCAGTCCCTGGACAGGAAACTACGAGCAGTACTTC.